Below, 8 T cell receptor beta chains from the same sample are listed, as sequenced in a study of OX40 agonist ivuxolimab in advanced cancers. Method: immunoSEQ multiplex PCR; TCRdb's copy keeps in-frame clones and lacks some. The sample lists tens of thousands of clones, about 88% occurring once. The sample was CD4+ or CD8+ T cells sorted from blood, taken in a trial of the OX40 agonist ivuxolimab. Receptors originate from an adult with an advanced solid tumor such as melanoma, head and neck, liver or kidney cancer.

The count of this clone is one. The chain combines TRBV5-8 with TRBJ1-4; D gene uncertain. This CDR3 region has 11 residues. V shed 6 bases and J shed 7 bases, with 7 bases lying between them. Germline CDR1 and CDR2: SGHTS and YDEGEE. The CDR3 DNA reads as TGTGCCAGCATTAAGGGTGAAAAACTGTTTTTT. Translated: CASIKGEKLFF.

This clone appeared a single time. The chain couples TRBV28 to TRBJ1-2; 7 nucleotides agree with TRBD1. The junction had 11 bases not matched to a gene; V was cut back by 5 bases and J by 2 bases. The V gene's germline CDR1 is MDHEN and CDR2 SYDVKM. This CDR3 region has 16 residues. The CDR3 nucleotides are TGTGCCAGCAGTCGCCCGGGACAGCAAATGAACTATGGCTACACCTTC. Translation: CASSRPGQQMNYGYTF.

The genes are TRBV19 and TRBJ1-2; D is ambiguous. The V gene's germline CDR1 is LNHDA and CDR2 SQIVND (reference sequence). CDR3 length equals 13 residues. V lost 1 base, J lost 2 bases, and 5 bases lay in between. The CDR3 is CASSIAPNYGYTF. For the CDR3, the DNA is TGTGCCAGTAGTATAGCGCCGAACTATGGCTACACCTTC. The full variable domain, with the rest looked up from reference TRBV19 and TRBJ1-2, is DGGITQSPKYLFRKEGQNVTLSCEQNLNHDAMYWYRQDPGQGLRLIYYSQIVNDFQKGDIAEGYSVSREKKESFPLTVTSAQKNPTAFYLCASSIAPNYGYTFGSGTRLTVV.

The V call is TRBV20-1, the J call TRBJ2-4; D unclear. The CDR3 length is 11 residues. In germline, CDR1 is DFQATT, CDR2 SNEGSKA (reference sequence). Trimming left V 5 bases short and J 6 bases short, with 8 bases between. The CDR3 here is CSAPRSNIQYF. The CDR3 region has the DNA TGCAGTGCTCCCCGCTCAAACATTCAGTACTTC.

The chain uses TRBV7-2 and TRBJ2-1; TRBD2 agrees at 10 bases. The trim removed 4 bases at V and 6 bases at J, leaving 6 bases unmatched. This CDR3 is built from 15 residues. Germline V gene data show CDR1 as SGHTA and CDR2 as FQGNSA. The CDR3 protein is CASSSKRGGTNEQFF. CDR3 DNA: TGTGCCAGCAGCTCGAAGCGGGGGGGCACCAATGAGCAGTTCTTC.

The genes are TRBV18 and TRBJ1-6, with TRBD1 identical over 9 bases. CDR3 length equals 13 residues. Germline lookup yields CDR1 KGHSH and CDR2 LQKENI. V was pared by 5 bases and J by 10 bases, with 3 bases of the junction left unmatched. The CDR3 nucleotides read TGTGCCAGCTCAAGGACAGGGGAATCACCCCTCCACTTT. Its translation is CASSRTGESPLHF.

The chain has TRBV11-2 and TRBJ1-2; 10 nucleotides agree with TRBD1. The V gene's germline CDR1 is SGHAT and CDR2 FQNNGV. J gave up 7 bases and V 1 base, and 6 bases lay outside the gene matches. The CDR3 spans 15 residues. CDR3 region: CASSLGRTGGRGYTF. The DNA of the CDR3 is TGTGCCAGCAGCTTAGGAAGGACAGGGGGTCGTGGCTACACCTTC.

This clone turned up a few times. The V gene is TRBV11-2, the J gene TRBJ1-1, with D unresolved. Germline V CDR1 and CDR2: SGHAT, FQNNGV. The CDR3 totals 12 residues. Trimming cost V 1 base and J 4 bases, with 4 bases left between them. CDR3 in amino acids: CASSLVGTEAFF. The CDR3 region has the DNA TGTGCCAGCAGCTTAGTGGGCACTGAAGCTTTCTTT.